A selection of T cell receptor beta chains follows, all from one sample in a study of early T cells in non-severe SARS-CoV-2 infection. One entry per CDR3 protein, called by TCRdb with MiXCR from the 5' RACE reads. The table has about 110,000 distinct CDR3 sequences, around 12% seen once. The source was whole blood, collected at baseline. The receptors here all came from an adult who was a healthcare worker with PCR-confirmed SARS-CoV-2 infection or an uninfected control (not recorded which). Each CDR3 is given with its conserved first and last residue. Fields, in order: J gene, clone size, V gene, D gene, CDR3 protein, CDR3 DNA. D genes are given only for firm matches. Expanded clones are given a class, and other clones once, few, many or no size at all.

TRBJ2-7,few,TRBV20-1,TRBD2,CSATGTSGRREQYF,TGCAGTGCTACCGGGACTAGCGGGAGACGCGAGCAGTACTTC
TRBJ1-1,few,TRBV5-6,-,CASSLRREIAFF,TGTGCCAGCAGCTTGCGAAGGGAGATCGCTTTCTTT
TRBJ2-1,many,TRBV5-1,-,CASSSRVEQYEQFF,TGCGCCAGCAGCTCGAGGGTGGAGCAATATGAGCAGTTCTTC
TRBJ2-7,few,TRBV5-1,TRBD2,CASRGGDPYEQYF,TGCGCCAGCAGGGGAGGGGACCCCTACGAGCAGTACTTC
TRBJ1-1,many,TRBV5-1,-,CASSLHKNTEAFF,TGCGCCAGCAGCCTCCACAAGAACACTGAAGCTTTCTTT
TRBJ1-6,few,TRBV28,-,CASSLSRGSNSPLHF,TGTGCCAGCAGTTTATCCCGGGGTTCCAATTCACCCCTCCACTTT
TRBJ2-3,-,TRBV5-4,TRBD2,CASSLGIAGVDTQYF,TGTGCCAGCAGCTTGGGGATAGCGGGAGTTGATACGCAGTATTTT
TRBJ2-7,-,TRBV30,TRBD1,CAWSVDRASYEQYF,TGTGCCTGGAGTGTAGACAGGGCAAGCTACGAGCAGTACTTC
TRBJ2-4,-,TRBV5-1,-,CASSLSVAKNIQYF,TGCGCCAGCAGCTTGTCGGTAGCCAAAAACATTCAGTACTTC
TRBJ2-1,-,TRBV20-1,-,CSAPGTATSYNEQFF,TGCAGTGCTCCGGGGACTGCTACCTCCTACAATGAGCAGTTCTTC
TRBJ1-1,few,TRBV27,-,CASNAMLGIGAFF,TGTGCCAGCAACGCTATGCTGGGGATTGGAGCTTTCTTT
TRBJ2-1,few,TRBV9,-,CASSVGPSPTSHEQFF,TGTGCCAGCAGCGTAGGTCCAAGCCCAACGAGCCATGAGCAGTTCTTC
TRBJ2-7,many,TRBV7-6,TRBD1,CASSHTGVGYEQYF,TGTGCCAGCAGCCATACAGGGGTTGGGTACGAGCAGTACTTC
TRBJ2-5,few,TRBV5-1,-,CASSALEGAGETQYF,TGCGCCAGCAGCGCCCTGGAGGGGGCAGGAGAGACCCAGTACTTC
TRBJ1-1,-,TRBV27,-,CASTTDADTEAFF,TGTGCCAGCACTACGGACGCGGACACTGAAGCTTTCTTT
TRBJ1-6,few,TRBV7-9,-,CASSLAPVTNSPLHF,TGTGCCAGCAGCTTAGCCCCGGTCACTAATTCACCCCTCCACTTT
TRBJ1-5,few,TRBV28,-,CASSPRSSNQPQHF,TGTGCCAGCAGTCCGCGGAGTAGCAATCAGCCCCAGCATTTT
TRBJ2-5,many,TRBV6-5,TRBD2,CASSFPGLAGGQETQYF,TGTGCCAGCAGTTTCCCCGGACTAGCGGGGGGGCAAGAGACCCAGTACTTC
TRBJ2-5,-,TRBV28,-,CASSSPAQETQYF,TGTGCCAGCAGTTCCCCAGCCCAAGAGACCCAGTACTTC
TRBJ2-7,-,TRBV29-1,TRBD1,CSVERDRGSYEQYF,TGCAGCGTTGAGAGGGACAGGGGTTCCTACGAGCAGTACTTC
TRBJ1-5,few,TRBV12-3/TRBV12-4,TRBD1,CASRSTGARNQPQHF,TGTGCCAGCAGGTCGACAGGGGCGCGGAATCAGCCCCAGCATTTT
TRBJ2-5,many,TRBV7-8,-,CASARGRTYQETQYF,TGTGCCAGCGCCCGGGGCAGGACGTACCAAGAGACCCAGTACTTC
TRBJ2-3,few,TRBV20-1,-,CSAEMGGRGTDTQYF,TGCAGTGCTGAGATGGGGGGGCGCGGCACAGATACGCAGTATTTT
TRBJ2-7,many,TRBV5-1,TRBD1,CASSPDRGDLGTREQYF,TGCGCCAGCAGCCCGGACAGGGGAGATTTGGGGACCCGCGAGCAGTACTTC
TRBJ2-3,few,TRBV7-9,-,CASSSDSPLDTQYF,TGTGCCAGCAGCTCGGACTCTCCACTAGATACGCAGTATTTT
TRBJ2-1,few,TRBV2,TRBD1,CASSPGGLIDEQFF,TGTGCCAGCAGCCCAGGGGGCTTGATAGATGAGCAGTTCTTC
TRBJ1-3,few,TRBV2,-,CASSQEGSGNTIYF,TGTGCCAGCAGCCAGGAGGGCTCTGGAAACACCATATATTTT
TRBJ1-2,-,TRBV28,-,CASGTGLVLGYTF,TGTGCCAGCGGGACCGGGCTCGTACTTGGCTACACCTTC
TRBJ1-2,-,TRBV20-1,-,CSGAEDPYGYTF,TGCAGTGGGGCGGAAGATCCCTATGGCTACACCTTC
TRBJ2-1,-,TRBV27,-,CASSLQDSSYNEQFF,TGTGCCAGCAGTCTTCAGGATAGCTCCTACAATGAGCAGTTCTTC
TRBJ2-2,-,TRBV27,-,CASGGARTGELFF,TGTGCCAGCGGGGGGGCGCGCACCGGGGAGCTGTTTTTT
TRBJ2-3,few,TRBV9,TRBD2,CASSVRVAGGPDTQYF,TGTGCCAGCAGCGTTAGGGTAGCGGGAGGTCCAGATACGCAGTATTTT
TRBJ1-5,-,TRBV20-1,-,CSAKPGAGNQPQHF,TGCAGTGCTAAACCAGGGGCGGGCAATCAGCCCCAGCATTTT
TRBJ1-2,few,TRBV28,-,CASSLFGGALLYGYTF,TGTGCCAGCAGTTTATTCGGCGGCGCGCTACTATATGGCTACACCTTC
TRBJ2-3,-,TRBV5-1,-,CASSTPSARTDTQYF,TGCGCCAGCAGCACACCTAGCGCGCGGACAGATACGCAGTATTTT
TRBJ2-2,many,TRBV2,TRBD1,CASRGDSFNTGELFF,TGTGCCAGCAGAGGGGACAGCTTCAACACCGGGGAGCTGTTTTTT
TRBJ2-5,-,TRBV18,TRBD2,CASSPQAELAGRETQYF,TGTGCCAGCTCACCGCAGGCGGAACTAGCGGGGAGAGAGACCCAGTACTTC
TRBJ2-1,few,TRBV9,TRBD2,CASSPRTSGDPRDEQFF,TGTGCCAGCAGCCCACGGACTAGCGGGGACCCTAGGGATGAGCAGTTCTTC
TRBJ1-1,few,TRBV11-1,-,CASSLEDGTTEAFF,TGTGCCAGCAGCTTAGAAGACGGGACCACTGAAGCTTTCTTT
TRBJ2-6,-,TRBV5-1,-,CASSLAPGEAAGANVLTF,TGCGCCAGCAGCTTGGCCCCAGGGGAGGCTGCTGGGGCCAACGTCCTGACTTTC
TRBJ1-2,few,TRBV6-5,-,CASSYRLKTPLYGYTF,TGTGCCAGCAGTTACCGACTTAAGACTCCGCTCTATGGCTACACCTTC
TRBJ1-2,-,TRBV6-5,-,CASSYSGGTRDGYTF,TGTGCCAGCAGTTACTCCGGCGGAACCCGTGATGGCTACACCTTC
TRBJ1-1,many,TRBV28,-,CASSLPPLEIQRGSNTEAFF,TGTGCCAGCAGTTTACCTCCCTTAGAGATACAGCGGGGATCGAACACTGAAGCTTTCTTT
TRBJ2-7,-,TRBV2,-,CASSEGRNYLHEQYF,TGTGCCAGCAGCGAAGGACGGAACTATTTGCACGAGCAGTACTTC
TRBJ2-1,few,TRBV30,-,CAWTRSSYNEQFF,TGTGCCTGGACCCGAAGCTCCTACAATGAGCAGTTCTTC
TRBJ2-1,-,TRBV2,TRBD2,CATRRLAVDNEQFF,TGTGCCACTCGACGACTAGCGGTCGACAATGAGCAGTTCTTC
TRBJ2-5,-,TRBV14,TRBD2,CASSQTGTSVQETQYF,TGTGCCAGCAGCCAGACCGGGACTAGCGTCCAAGAGACCCAGTACTTC
TRBJ2-7,many,TRBV6-5,TRBD1,CASSATGTGDEQYF,TGTGCCAGCAGTGCAACCGGGACAGGAGACGAGCAGTACTTC